A single sample is the source of the 25 T cell receptor beta chains below, sequenced in a study of blood T cell repertoires in COVID-19. The assay was immunoSEQ multiplex PCR, and TCRdb's table has in-frame clones only and misses some. Found here are 100,000 to 150,000 clones, more than 65% of them singletons; the top ten hold 2% to 2.5%. The sequenced material came from peripheral blood. The receptors here all came from a woman aged 70-85 years with acute or convalescent COVID-19.

This rearrangement joins TRBV5-1 to TRBJ2-3; 11 bases match TRBD2. Per germline, CDR1 SGHRS and CDR2 YFSETQ. Trimming at V came to 4 bases and at J to 5 bases, leaving 9 bases not matched to a gene. This CDR3 region has 16 residues. CDR3 region: CASSGSGRAGGDTQYF. The CDR3 bases are TGCGCCAGCAGCGGTAGCGGGAGGGCCGGTGGAGATACGCAGTATTTT. Looking up the rest from reference TRBV5-1 and TRBJ2-3 gives the full variable domain: KAGVTQTPRYLIKTRGQQVTLSCSPISGHRSVSWYQQTPGQGLQFLFEYFSETQRNKGNFPGRFSGRQFSNSRSEMNVSTLELGDSALYLCASSGSGRAGGDTQYFGPGTRLTVL.

This clone was detected a few times. The rearrangement joins TRBV28 to TRBJ1-5, with TRBD1 as a possible D gene (6 bases). The V gene lost 3 bases and the J gene lost 1 base, with 13 bases spanning the gap. The CDR3 length is 16 residues. CDR1 is MDHEN and CDR2 is SYDVKM in the germline V gene. The CDR3 loop is CASSFLARGSNQPQHF. The CDR3 DNA is TGTGCCAGCAGTTTCTTGGCCAGGGGAAGCAATCAGCCCCAGCATTTT.

The chain uses TRBV18 and TRBJ2-1; 10 nucleotides line up with TRBD1. The CDR3 covers 16 residues. Per germline, CDR1 KGHSH and CDR2 LQKENI. J was trimmed by 8 bases and V by 3 bases; bases with no gene match: 10. The CDR3 DNA is TGTGCCAGCTCACCTTACACCGGGACAGGGGCCCATGAGCAGTTCTTC. This gives the protein CASSPYTGTGAHEQFF.

This chain uses TRBV9 with TRBJ2-7; a possible D gene is TRBD1 (6 bases). With 3 bases removed from V and 1 base from J, the gap between germline ends came to 11 bases. This CDR3 region has 14 residues. Germline values: CDR1 SGDLS, CDR2 YYNGEE. Here the CDR3 reads CASSETGSSYEQYF. The DNA of the CDR3 is TGTGCCAGCAGCGAAACAGGGAGTTCCTACGAGCAGTACTTC.

V usage is TRBV29-1 and J usage is TRBJ1-2; maybe TRBD1 (5 bases). V was pared by 4 bases and J by 8 bases, with 11 bases between. This CDR3 spans 11 amino acids. Germline values: CDR1 SQVTM, CDR2 ANQGSEA. The chain's CDR3 is CSVGGERGYTF. CDR3 bases: TGCAGCGTTGGGGGCGAGAGAGGCTACACCTTC.

This clone has just one count. The chain combines TRBV30 with TRBJ2-5; 9 positions match TRBD2. V was clipped by 5 bases and J by 5 bases; unmatched bases: 9. This CDR3 is built from 14 residues. Germline CDR1 is GTSNPN and CDR2 is SVGIG (reference sequence). The chain's CDR3 is CAWSGGGRGETQYF. The CDR3 coding sequence is TGTGCCTGGTCGGGGGGCGGGAGGGGCGAGACCCAGTACTTC.

The V and J genes are TRBV28 and TRBJ1-5, with D uncertain. The germline V gene has CDR1 MDHEN and CDR2 SYDVKM. V was pared by 5 bases and J by 5 bases, with 19 bases between. The CDR3 consists of 16 residues. The CDR3 here is CASSRHPAGLDQPQHF. The DNA of the CDR3 is TGTGCCAGCAGTCGACACCCCGCTGGCTTGGATCAGCCCCAGCATTTT. Full variable domain (rest looked up from reference TRBV28 and TRBJ1-5): DVKVTQSSRYLVKRTGEKVFLECVQDMDHENMFWYRQDPGLGLRLIYFSYDVKMKEKGDIPEGYSVSREKKERFSLILESASTNQTSMYLCASSRHPAGLDQPQHFGDGTRLSIL.

The rearrangement joins TRBV5-1 to TRBJ2-7; 7 positions match TRBD2. Trimming cost V 6 bases and J 3 bases; bases outside gene matches: 9. Looked up from germline, CDR1 is SGHRS and CDR2 is YFSETQ. The CDR3 runs 14 residues. CDR3 protein: CASMRQGGGYEQYF. DNA of the CDR3: TGCGCCAGCATGAGGCAGGGCGGGGGCTACGAGCAGTACTTC.

This chain links TRBV28 with TRBJ2-5, with 7 nucleotides matching TRBD1. The germline CDR1 and CDR2 sequences are MDHEN and SYDVKM. The CDR3 covers 14 residues. Unmatched junction bases numbered 11, after V lost 6 bases and J lost 7 bases. The CDR3 loop reads CASRTGTDIGTQYF. CDR3 sequence (DNA): TGTGCCAGCAGGACCGGGACAGATATCGGGACCCAGTACTTC.

The V gene is TRBV6-5, the J gene TRBJ1-1; the D gene is possibly TRBD1 (5 bases). Germline V lookup: CDR1 MNHEY, CDR2 SVGAGI. This CDR3 comprises 11 residues. The germline V and J ends were trimmed by 1 base and 10 bases, with 7 bases remaining between them. The CDR3 bases are TGTGCCAGCAGTTACTGGGGGGGAGCTTTCTTT. Its translation is CASSYWGGAFF.

This clone has only one observation. The rearrangement uses TRBV12-5 and TRBJ2-5, with D uncertain. Trimming removed 1 base from V and 7 bases from J, with 4 bases in between. CDR1 and CDR2 from the germline V gene are LGHNT and FRNRAP. There are 11 residues in the CDR3. The CDR3 DNA reads TGTGCTAGTGGTTTGGGCGGGACCCAGTACTTC. Protein sequence: CASGLGGTQYF.

This clone was detected only a few times. The chain uses TRBV23-1 and TRBJ1-6; D might be TRBD1 (5 bases). TRBV23-1 counts as an open reading frame of uncertain function. Between the trimmed V and J ends, which lost 0 bases and 4 bases, there was a span of 13 bases. There are 17 residues in the CDR3. The CDR3 region has the DNA TGCGCCAGCAGTCAATCGATTCAGGGAAATTATAATTCACCCCTCCACTTT. Encoded protein: CASSQSIQGNYNSPLHF.

This chain uses TRBV9 with TRBJ2-3; 7 nucleotides agree with TRBD1. With 0 bases clipped from V and 3 bases from J, the junction kept 7 bases outside the gene matches. CDR1 is SGDLS and CDR2 is YYNGEE in the germline V gene. The CDR3 has 16 amino acids. CDR3 amino acids: CASSVVEGGETDTQYF. The DNA of the CDR3 is TGTGCCAGCAGCGTAGTTGAAGGGGGCGAAACAGATACGCAGTATTTT.

The genes are TRBV18 and TRBJ1-2, with D perhaps TRBD1 (5 bases). The CDR3 spans 13 residues. CDR1 KGHSH and CDR2 LQKENI come from the germline V gene. V was clipped by 3 bases and J by 6 bases, with 11 bases between them. Here the CDR3 DNA reads TGTGCCAGCTCACCCCGAGACAGTGATGGCTACACCTTC. Translation: CASSPRDSDGYTF.

J is TRBJ1-1 and V is TRBV10-2; no reliable D call. Germline CDR1 WSHSY, CDR2 SAAADI. With 6 bases removed from V and 1 base from J, the gap between germline ends came to 9 bases. The CDR3 is made up of 13 amino acids. The CDR3 bases are TGCGCCAGCAGGGACGGGAAGAACACTGAAGCTTTCTTT. Translated: CASRDGKNTEAFF.

CDR3 protein: CASSEQGEDGYTF. CDR3 nucleotide sequence: TGTGCCAGCAGTGAACAGGGGGAGGATGGCTACACCTTC. The chain has TRBV2 and TRBJ1-2, with 7 bases fitting TRBD1. Germline CDR1 SNHLY, CDR2 FYNNEI. Trimming removed 2 bases from V and 6 bases from J; junction bases left unmatched: 3. The CDR3 length is 13 residues.

This clone was counted at least ten times. This rearrangement joins TRBV3-1 (or the pseudogene TRBV3-2) to TRBJ1-5; D is ambiguous. The CDR3 totals 13 residues. The V and J ends lost 0 bases and 6 bases respectively, with 6 bases between them. Looked up from germline, CDR1 is LGHDT and CDR2 is YNNKEL (reference sequence). Here the CDR3 reads CASSQDPGQPQHF. The CDR3 DNA is TGTGCCAGCAGCCAAGATCCCGGTCAGCCCCAGCATTTT.

This chain links TRBV6-5 with TRBJ2-3; TRBD2 matches 8 bases. Germline CDR1 and CDR2: MNHEY and SVGAGI. Trimming removed 2 bases from V and 5 bases from J; junction bases left unmatched: 9. The CDR3 is 16 residues long. This CDR3 is CASSYGAAGGGDTQYF. In DNA, the CDR3 is TGTGCCAGCAGTTACGGGGCGGCGGGGGGCGGAGATACGCAGTATTTT.

The V call is TRBV19, the J call TRBJ1-2; D may be TRBD1 (5 bases). Trimming pared 5 bases from V and 4 bases from J, leaving 14 bases between. Germline CDR1 is LNHDA and CDR2 is SQIVND (reference sequence). The CDR3 has 14 amino acids. The CDR3: CASSYDSQPYGYTF. CDR3 sequence (DNA): TGTGCCAGTAGTTACGACAGCCAACCCTATGGCTACACCTTC.

The chain joins TRBV2 to TRBJ1-1; 8 positions agree with TRBD1. The V and J ends lost 6 bases and 5 bases, in that order; junction bases with no gene match: 8. The CDR3 is made up of 14 amino acids. The germline CDR1 and CDR2 sequences are SNHLY and FYNNEI. The CDR3 sequence is CASRGPHRGTEAFF. CDR3 DNA: TGTGCCAGCAGGGGCCCGCACAGGGGGACTGAAGCTTTCTTT.

The gene calls are TRBV6-6 and TRBJ2-2, with 9 positions matching TRBD1. Germline assignment: CDR1 MNHNY and CDR2 SVGAGI (reference sequence). The CDR3 covers 14 residues. The V and J ends lost 10 bases and 7 bases, in that order; junction bases with no gene match: 10. CDR3 residues: CAIGRGQGNGELFF. The DNA of the CDR3 is TGTGCCATTGGAAGGGGACAGGGTAACGGGGAGCTGTTTTTT.

The rearrangement links TRBV29-1 to TRBJ2-7; TRBD2 aligns across 9 bases. CDR1 SQVTM and CDR2 ANQGSEA come from the germline V gene. After removal of 4 bases from V and 3 bases from J, the junction contained 10 bases not matched to a gene. The CDR3 has 15 residues. The CDR3 bases are TGCAGCGTTGTGCGGGGCGGGAGGGCCGGCTACGAGCAGTACTTC. Amino acids: CSVVRGGRAGYEQYF.

J is TRBJ1-2 and V is TRBV11-2; 9 bases map to TRBD1. Germline values: CDR1 SGHAT, CDR2 FQNNGV. The J segment lost 3 bases and the V segment lost 1 base, leaving 0 bases of the junction unmatched. The CDR3 length is 14 residues. The CDR3 region is CASSLGTGDYGYTF. CDR3 sequence (DNA): TGTGCCAGCAGCTTAGGGACAGGGGACTATGGCTACACCTTC.

This clone was observed a handful of times. The chain uses TRBV9 and TRBJ2-1; D may be TRBD2 (6 bases). CDR3 length: 14 amino acids. Trimming cost V 4 bases and J 5 bases, with 13 bases left between them. Germline CDR1 SGDLS, CDR2 YYNGEE. In DNA form, the CDR3 reads TGTGCCAGCAGCCCGGCCCCGGGGGACAATGAGCAGTTCTTC. Translating gives CASSPAPGDNEQFF.

CDR3 sequence reads: CASRLTGAGELFF. The CDR3 coding sequence is TGTGCCAGCAGACTCACAGGGGCCGGGGAGCTGTTTTTT. This rearrangement joins TRBV7-2 to TRBJ2-2; 7 positions match TRBD1. V lost 6 bases to trimming and J lost 6 bases; unmatched junction nucleotides: 4. Germline-derived CDR1 and CDR2 are SGHTA and FQGNSA. CDR3 length: 13 residues.